This TCR beta chain was identified during a study of T cells in Graves' hyperthyroidism and ophthalmopathy. Study as a whole: Peripheral blood draws took place at initial diagnosis, ahead of any treatment.

Amplified TCR beta CDR3 regions derived from RNA transcripts. HTBI primers were employed in a first-round RT-PCR of the TCR CDR3. TCRdb reprocessed the multiplex PCR reads with MiXCR, giving one entry per CDR3 protein. The sample consists of more than 500,000 distinct CDR3 sequences, roughly 15% of them appearing once. This clonotype was counted at least ten times. A NOSPECS grade of at least 4, a Clinical Activity Score of at least 3 and duration under 3 months were recorded in ophthalmopathy patients. Diagnosing involved the use of clinical symptoms, serum thyroxine and TRAb, thyroid ultrasound and orbital computed tomography. Source material for PBMCs was more than 9.5 ml fresh peripheral blood. The CDR3 contains 13 residues. V gave up 0 bases and J gave up 3 bases, with 8 bases separating them. Germline V lookup: CDR1 GTSNPN, CDR2 SVGIG (reference sequence).

The clonotype comes from a woman in her forties with Graves' ophthalmopathy. The sequencing sample was made of blood. J is TRBJ1-1 and V is TRBV30; possible D gene TRBD1, 5 bases. CDR3 sequence: CAWSVMGDTEAFF. In nucleotides, the CDR3 is TGTGCCTGGAGTGTAATGGGGGACACTGAAGCTTTCTTT.